The rows below give T cell receptor beta chains drawn from one sample of a study of blood T cell repertoires in COVID-19. This table comes from immunoSEQ multiplex PCR, and its TCRdb copy is limited to in-frame clones, with some not included. The table has around 230,000 clones, 75% to 90% seen once. The sequencing input was PBMCs or T cells enriched from blood (not recorded which). All receptors derive from a middle-aged woman with acute COVID-19. Both conserved end residues are part of each CDR3. The D gene is left open where the match is weak. A clone size is listed for some rows: how often the clone was seen (once, few, many), or a class if it is expanded.

TRBV11-2	NA	15	NA	TRBJ1-2	TGTGCCAGCAGCTTAGACACAGGGTTGGGCTATGGCTACACCTTC	CASSLDTGLGYGYTF
TRBV27	NA	12	NA	TRBJ1-5	TGTGCCAGCAGTTTAGGGAGGGGAGCCCAGCATTTT	CASSLGRGAQHF
TRBV24-1	NA	14	TRBD2	TRBJ2-5	TGTGCCACCCAAAGCGGGGGGGTGGTTGAGACCCAGTACTTC	CATQSGGVVETQYF
TRBV5-5	NA	14	NA	TRBJ2-5	TGTGCCAGCAGCTTTACGGACTTCCTTGAGACCCAGTACTTC	CASSFTDFLETQYF
TRBV5-1	NA	14	TRBD1	TRBJ1-2	TGCGCCAGCAGCTTGGGCAGGGGGCGAAGTGGCTACACCTTC	CASSLGRGRSGYTF
TRBV27	NA	16	TRBD1	TRBJ2-1	TGTGCCAGCAGTTCCACCGGGACAGGGGGGGCGGATGAGCAGTTCTTC	CASSSTGTGGADEQFF
TRBV5-5	NA	15	TRBD1	TRBJ2-1	TGTGCCAGCAGCTTGGAGGGACAGGGTCCGAGGAAGGAGTTCTTC	CASSLEGQGPRKEFF
TRBV27	NA	16	NA	TRBJ2-3	TGTGCCAGCAGTTTAGCGGGGTTCATGAACACAGATACGCAGTATTTT	CASSLAGFMNTDTQYF
TRBV13	once	16	TRBD2	TRBJ2-3	TGTGCCAGCAGCTTAGAGACTAGCCGAAGCACAGATACGCAGTATTTT	CASSLETSRSTDTQYF
TRBV5-1	NA	14	TRBD1	TRBJ1-2	TGCGCCAGCAGCCAGGGACAGGCGCTCTATGGCTACACCTTC	CASSQGQALYGYTF
TRBV7-9	NA	17	NA	TRBJ2-6	TGTGCCAGCAGCTTAGGGCAGGGCTCACCTGGGGCCAACGTCCTGACTTTC	CASSLGQGSPGANVLTF
TRBV2	NA	11	NA	TRBJ1-2	TGTGCCAGCAAGACTTACTATGGCTACACCTTC	CASKTYYGYTF
TRBV7-9	few	15	NA	TRBJ1-3	TGTGCCAGCAGCTCCTATTCAGGGTTCGGAAACACCATATATTTT	CASSSYSGFGNTIYF
TRBV18	NA	15	NA	TRBJ2-3	TGTGCCAGCTCACCACGTTCGAGCAGCACAGATACGCAGTATTTT	CASSPRSSSTDTQYF
TRBV19	NA	13	NA	TRBJ1-2	TGTGCCAGTAGTAGGTTTCAGGGCTATGGCTACACCTTC	CASSRFQGYGYTF
TRBV2	NA	13	NA	TRBJ1-1	TGTGCCAGCAGACTAGAGCTGAACACTGAAGCTTTCTTT	CASRLELNTEAFF
TRBV2	NA	15	TRBD2	TRBJ2-7	TGTGCCAGTAGGGGACTAGCGGGGGTAGCCTACGAGCAGTACTTC	CASRGLAGVAYEQYF
TRBV3-1/TRBV3-2	NA	15	NA	TRBJ1-2	TGTGCCAGCAGCCGCACCTCCGGACGGGGAAGTGGCTACACCTTC	CASSRTSGRGSGYTF
TRBV9	NA	16	NA	TRBJ1-4	TGTGCCAGCAGCGTCGAAGGTTTGTGGGGGGAAGAAAAACTGTTTTTT	CASSVEGLWGEEKLFF
TRBV11-2	NA	15	TRBD2	TRBJ2-1	TGTGCCAGCAGCCTTCTTAGGACAGCGGGGGTCGAGCAGTTCTTC	CASSLLRTAGVEQFF
TRBV11-2	NA	15	NA	TRBJ1-6	TGTGCCAGCAGCAGACCAGGACAGTCCCTTTCACCCCTCCACTTT	CASSRPGQSLSPLHF
TRBV11-1	NA	14	TRBD1	TRBJ1-1	TGTGCCAGCAGCTTTCCGACAGGGAATACTGAAGCTTTCTTT	CASSFPTGNTEAFF
TRBV2	NA	16	TRBD1	TRBJ1-3	TGTGCCAGCAGTAACTGGGACAGCCTCTCTGGAAACACCATATATTTT	CASSNWDSLSGNTIYF
TRBV5-6	NA	11	NA	TRBJ1-2	TGTGCCAGCAGCTTGGGGAGACAGTACACCTTC	CASSLGRQYTF
TRBV9	NA	16	NA	TRBJ2-1	TGTGCCAGCAGCGACGGACAGCAAGGCCCCTACAATGAGCAGTTCTTC	CASSDGQQGPYNEQFF
TRBV6-2/TRBV6-3	few	15	TRBD1	TRBJ1-1	TGTGCCAGCAGTTTCCCGGGACAGTGGAACACTGAAGCTTTCTTT	CASSFPGQWNTEAFF
TRBV28	NA	16	NA	TRBJ2-2	TGTGCCACCCAGCCTCAGGAGGGGGCGGACACCGGGGAGCTGTTTTTT	CATQPQEGADTGELFF
TRBV12-3/TRBV12-4	once	13	NA	TRBJ1-1	TGTGCCAGCAGTTTTTTGGGGCTTTCCGAAGCTTTCTTT	CASSFLGLSEAFF
TRBV19	once	17	NA	TRBJ1-5	TGTGCCAGTAGTATAGGTGTCAGGGGAGGGAGCAATCAGCCCCAGCATTTT	CASSIGVRGGSNQPQHF
TRBV5-1	NA	15	NA	TRBJ2-1	TGCGCCAGCTCTATAGAGGGTAACTCCTACAATGAGCAGTTCTTC	CASSIEGNSYNEQFF
TRBV24-1	NA	13	NA	TRBJ1-3	TGTGCCACCAGTGACCCTCCCGGAAACACCATATATTTT	CATSDPPGNTIYF
TRBV5-1	NA	15	NA	TRBJ2-3	TGCGCCAGCAGCCCGGAGGGCAGGGGGGCAGATACGCAGTATTTT	CASSPEGRGADTQYF
TRBV4-1	NA	17	NA	TRBJ2-3	TGCGCCAGCAGCCAAGATTGGGCTACTCCTAGCACAGATACGCAGTATTTT	CASSQDWATPSTDTQYF
TRBV27	NA	14	TRBD1	TRBJ1-1	TGTGCCAGCAGTTTTTTCACAGGGGACACTGAAGCTTTCTTT	CASSFFTGDTEAFF
TRBV5-1	NA	14	TRBD1	TRBJ1-1	TGCGCCAGCAGCCCCGGGACAGCTAACACTGAAGCTTTCTTT	CASSPGTANTEAFF
TRBV5-1	NA	17	NA	TRBJ2-6	TGCGCCAGCAGCCCAGGGTTCCGACTCTCTGGGGCCAACGTCCTGACTTTC	CASSPGFRLSGANVLTF
TRBV30	NA	12	NA	TRBJ1-2	TGTGCCTGGAGTCGGGGTGTCTATGGCTACACCTTC	CAWSRGVYGYTF
TRBV20-1	once	14	NA	TRBJ2-1	TGCAGTGCTAGTGAGAGTATCTCCTACAATGAGCAGTTCTTC	CSASESISYNEQFF
TRBV19	NA	15	NA	TRBJ2-1	TGTGCCAGTAGTATTTTGCAGGGGCAATACAATGAGCAGTTCTTC	CASSILQGQYNEQFF
TRBV6-2/TRBV6-3	once	14	TRBD1	TRBJ2-7	TGTGCCAGCAGTCGACAGGGCCTCTCCTACGAGCAGTACTTC	CASSRQGLSYEQYF
TRBV4-3	NA	15	NA	TRBJ1-1	TGCGCCAGCAGCCCCCGCGGGCAGGTAATCACTGAAGCTTTCTTT	CASSPRGQVITEAFF
TRBV6-2/TRBV6-3	NA	16	TRBD1	TRBJ1-5	TGTGCCAGCAGTCGTCCGGGACAGGGAGACAATCAGCCCCAGCATTTT	CASSRPGQGDNQPQHF
TRBV7-8	NA	11	TRBD1	TRBJ1-2	TGTGCCAGCAGCCAAACAGGGGACTACACCTTC	CASSQTGDYTF
TRBV6-5	NA	13	NA	TRBJ1-1	TGTGCCAGCAGTTATCGGTTAAACACTGAAGCTTTCTTT	CASSYRLNTEAFF
TRBV6-1	once	18	TRBD1	TRBJ1-4	TGTGCCAGCAGTGGGGACAGGGGAATGGTTGCAACTAATGAAAAACTGTTTTTT	CASSGDRGMVATNEKLFF
TRBV19	once	13	NA	TRBJ1-1	TGTGCCAGTGCGTTAGCGGTGGGCACTGAAGCTTTCTTT	CASALAVGTEAFF
TRBV9	NA	15	TRBD1	TRBJ1-3	TGTGCCAGCAGCGCAACAGGGGGATCTGGAAACACCATATATTTT	CASSATGGSGNTIYF
TRBV4-2	NA	18	TRBD2	TRBJ2-5	TGTGCCAGCAGCCAGACCCTCTTTCTAGCGGGGGGGCAAGAGACCCAGTACTTC	CASSQTLFLAGGQETQYF
TRBV7-3	few	13	TRBD1	TRBJ2-1	TGTGCCAGCAGCTTAGACAGGGTAAATGAGCAGTTCTTC	CASSLDRVNEQFF
TRBV5-1	NA	14	NA	TRBJ1-1	TGCGCCAGCAGCTTGGGTGTGGGCAGGACTGAAGCTTTCTTT	CASSLGVGRTEAFF
TRBV9	NA	15	NA	TRBJ1-1	TGTGCCAGCAGCCCACAGTCAAACATTAAGACTGAAGCTTTCTTT	CASSPQSNIKTEAFF
TRBV5-1	NA	13	TRBD1	TRBJ1-2	TGCGCCAGCAACAAGGGGGCATCTGATGGCTACACCTTC	CASNKGASDGYTF
TRBV5-5	NA	15	NA	TRBJ2-1	TGTGCCAGCAACAGACAGGCTCAAAATTCCAATGAGCAGTTCTTC	CASNRQAQNSNEQFF
TRBV2	NA	15	TRBD2	TRBJ2-3	TGTGCCAGCAGTGGCGGGGGAAGCCGCACAGATACGCAGTATTTT	CASSGGGSRTDTQYF